A selection of T cell receptor beta chains follows, all from one sample in a study of T cells in Graves' hyperthyroidism and ophthalmopathy. TCRdb redid the calling of the multiplex PCR reads with MiXCR, one entry per CDR3 protein. This sample yields under 800,000 distinct CDR3 sequences, of which around 15% are seen a single time; 10% to 13% belongs to the top ten. Input material: blood. The receptors originated from a woman between 18 and 29 years old with Graves' hyperthyroidism. CDR3s include the opening cysteine and the closing phenylalanine or tryptophan. A D gene is named only where the DNA matches it firmly. Size values are once, few and many counts, or a class for expanded clones, and some rows have none.

D: -
J: TRBJ1-5
length: 17
size: -
V: TRBV20-1
CDR3: CSARDLEGLYSNQPQHF
DNA: TGCAGTGCTAGAGATCTGGAGGGACTTTATAGCAATCAGCCCCAGCATTTT

D: -
J: TRBJ2-7
length: 14
size: few
V: TRBV5-6
CDR3: CASSPGLSPYEQYF
DNA: TGTGCCAGCAGCCCCGGGCTCAGCCCCTACGAGCAGTACTTC

D: TRBD1
J: TRBJ1-4
length: 14
size: many
V: TRBV7-8
CDR3: CASSPRTGREKLFF
DNA: TGTGCCAGCAGCCCCCGGACAGGGCGGGAAAAACTGTTTTTT

D: TRBD2
J: TRBJ2-7
length: 16
size: -
V: TRBV2
CDR3: CASSEGSGINSYEQYF
DNA: TGTGCCAGCAGTGAAGGGAGCGGGATAAACTCCTACGAGCAGTACTTC

D: -
J: TRBJ2-7
length: 11
size: many
V: TRBV12-3/TRBV12-4
CDR3: CASSPNYEQYF
DNA: TGTGCCAGCAGTCCGAACTACGAGCAGTACTTC

D: TRBD1
J: TRBJ1-2
length: 14
size: few
V: TRBV19
CDR3: CASSMSTGGDGYTF
DNA: TGTGCCAGTAGTATGAGTACAGGGGGAGATGGCTACACCTTC

D: TRBD2
J: TRBJ2-1
length: 14
size: -
V: TRBV19
CDR3: CASSILTGGQEQFF
DNA: TGTGCCAGTAGTATACTCACGGGAGGGCAGGAGCAGTTCTTC

D: -
J: TRBJ2-7
length: 15
size: -
V: TRBV5-1
CDR3: CASSLASGSFYEQYF
DNA: TGCGCCAGCAGCTTGGCAAGCGGAAGCTTCTACGAGCAGTACTTC

D: TRBD1
J: TRBJ2-7
length: 19
size: many
V: TRBV6-8
CDR3: CASTPDRGRMGIEGHEQYF
DNA: TGTGCCAGCACCCCAGACAGGGGGCGAATGGGGATCGAGGGCCACGAGCAGTACTTC

D: -
J: TRBJ2-1
length: 14
size: many
V: TRBV12-3/TRBV12-4
CDR3: CASRSTGAHNEQFF
DNA: TGTGCCAGCAGATCTACCGGGGCCCATAATGAGCAGTTCTTC

D: TRBD1
J: TRBJ1-2
length: 15
size: -
V: TRBV29-1
CDR3: CSGRLDRGANYGYTF
DNA: TGCAGCGGGCGGTTAGACAGGGGCGCCAACTATGGCTACACCTTC

D: TRBD1
J: TRBJ2-7
length: 13
size: few
V: TRBV20-1
CDR3: CSARDRILREQYF
DNA: TGCAGTGCTAGGGACAGGATCTTGCGCGAGCAGTACTTC

D: -
J: TRBJ1-5
length: 13
size: -
V: TRBV20-1
CDR3: CSARWGGRQPQHF
DNA: TGCAGTGCTAGGTGGGGAGGGCGGCAGCCCCAGCATTTT

D: TRBD1
J: TRBJ1-1
length: 13
size: many
V: TRBV20-1
CDR3: CSATPGQITEAFF
DNA: TGCAGTGCTACCCCGGGACAGATAACTGAAGCTTTCTTT

D: -
J: TRBJ1-6
length: 14
size: few
V: TRBV5-1
CDR3: CASSGPGVNSPLHF
DNA: TGCGCCAGCAGCGGCCCAGGGGTGAATTCACCCCTCCACTTT

D: -
J: TRBJ2-1
length: 16
size: many
V: TRBV11-2
CDR3: CASSLDRLRGNNEQFF
DNA: TGTGCCAGCAGCTTAGACCGACTGAGGGGTAACAATGAGCAGTTCTTC

D: -
J: TRBJ2-1
length: 14
size: few
V: TRBV12-3/TRBV12-4
CDR3: CASQHTGTYNEQFF
DNA: TGTGCCTCACAGCACACCGGGACTTACAATGAGCAGTTCTTC

D: TRBD1
J: TRBJ2-7
length: 15
size: many
V: TRBV7-9
CDR3: CASSTPGQEPYEQYF
DNA: TGTGCCAGCAGTACCCCCGGACAGGAGCCCTACGAGCAGTACTTC

D: -
J: TRBJ1-2
length: 16
size: few
V: TRBV6-6
CDR3: CASSYGAGSSNYGYTF
DNA: TGTGCCAGCAGTTACGGGGCGGGCTCTTCTAACTATGGCTACACCTTC

D: -
J: TRBJ1-2
length: 13
size: few
V: TRBV5-1
CDR3: CASSFAGADGYTF
DNA: TGCGCCAGCAGTTTCGCGGGGGCGGATGGCTACACCTTC

D: -
J: TRBJ2-6
length: 14
size: many
V: TRBV6-1
CDR3: CASTLASGANVLTF
DNA: TGTGCCAGCACCCTAGCGTCTGGGGCCAACGTCCTGACTTTC

D: TRBD2
J: TRBJ2-5
length: 15
size: many
V: TRBV20-1
CDR3: CSAREGRAQRETQYF
DNA: TGCAGTGCTAGAGAGGGGAGGGCTCAGAGGGAGACCCAGTACTTC

D: -
J: TRBJ2-5
length: 14
size: -
V: TRBV7-3
CDR3: CASSPGPRGETQYF
DNA: TGTGCCAGCAGCCCGGGACCCAGAGGAGAGACCCAGTACTTC

D: TRBD2
J: TRBJ2-1
length: 16
size: few
V: TRBV30
CDR3: CAWSGSGGVSYNEQFF
DNA: TGTGCCTGGAGTGGCAGCGGGGGGGTATCCTACAATGAGCAGTTCTTC

D: -
J: TRBJ1-1
length: 11
size: few
V: TRBV4-3
CDR3: CASRRGGEAFF
DNA: TGCGCCAGCAGGCGGGGGGGGGAAGCTTTCTTT

D: -
J: TRBJ1-3
length: 12
size: few
V: TRBV29-1
CDR3: CSVGRDGNTIYF
DNA: TGCAGCGTTGGCAGGGACGGAAACACCATATATTTT

D: TRBD2
J: TRBJ2-1
length: 14
size: many
V: TRBV7-2
CDR3: CASSWTSDRNEQFF
DNA: TGTGCCAGCAGCTGGACTAGCGACCGCAATGAGCAGTTCTTC